These 12 T cell receptor beta chains were all obtained from the same sample, sequenced in a study of T-cell memory formation after mild COVID-19. A single record per CDR3 protein comes from TCRdb applying MiXCR to the 5' RACE reads. The table shows about 390,000 distinct CDR3 sequences, with approximately 15% occurring only once. Material: PBMCs or a T cell subset sorted from them (not recorded which). These receptors were obtained from a young man who had mild COVID-19 (a few samples of this study predate the infection). Cell type and time point are not known.

The chain employs TRBV29-1 and TRBJ2-3, with TRBD1 identical over 8 bases. The V gene end was trimmed by 2 bases and the J gene end by 2 bases; junction bases not matched to a gene: 3. This CDR3 is built from 14 residues. Germline V gives CDR1 SQVTM, CDR2 ANQGSEA. The CDR3 is CSVEQGAITDTQYF. The CDR3 region has the DNA TGCAGCGTTGAACAGGGGGCGATCACAGATACGCAGTATTTT.

This clonotype turned up a few times. The chain links TRBV7-9 to TRBJ2-5, with a weak D call TRBD1 (5 bases). CDR1 is SEHNR, CDR2 FQNEAQ, per germline (reference sequence). CDR3 length: 16 amino acids. The germline V and J ends were trimmed by 6 bases and 1 base, with 18 bases remaining between them. The CDR3 DNA follows: TGTGCCAGCAGAAGGGGTGGCCGTCTAAGCCAAGAGACCCAGTACTTC. Translation: CASRRGGRLSQETQYF.

The V gene is TRBV5-1, the J gene TRBJ1-1, with D uncertain. Germline-derived CDR1 and CDR2 are SGHRS and YFSETQ. Between the trimmed V and J ends, which lost 1 base and 1 base, there was a span of 5 bases. This CDR3 has 13 residues. CDR3 sequence: CASSLNENTEAFF. In DNA, the CDR3 is TGCGCCAGCAGCTTGAATGAGAACACTGAAGCTTTCTTT.

J is TRBJ2-4 and V is TRBV9; D assignment may be TRBD1 or TRBD2 (5 bases each). Deletions cut 0 bases from V and 1 base from J, with 5 bases between. The CDR3 spans 14 residues. The germline V gene has CDR1 SGDLS and CDR2 YYNGEE. The CDR3: CASSVGGAKNIQYF. CDR3 DNA sequence: TGTGCCAGCAGCGTAGGGGGGGCCAAAAACATTCAGTACTTC.

This clonotype was picked up many times. The chain has TRBV7-2 and TRBJ2-7; D is uncertain. Germline loops: CDR1 SGHTA, CDR2 FQGNSA. CDR3 length: 13 residues. V was shortened by 1 base and J by 2 bases, with 6 bases between the two germline ends. The CDR3, as DNA: TGTGCCAGCAGCTTAGGGCAGCCCTACGAGCAGTACGTC. Protein product: CASSLGQPYEQYV.

This clonotype has more than one count but fewer than ten. The J gene is TRBJ2-3, the V gene TRBV11-1, with unresolved D. Germline V gene lookup returns CDR1 SGHAT and CDR2 FQDESV (reference sequence). V was cut by 10 bases and J by 4 bases, with 9 bases left in between. This CDR3 spans 11 amino acids. CDR3: CATMRADTQYF. CDR3 coding DNA: TGTGCCACCATGCGAGCAGATACGCAGTATTTT.

The chain employs TRBV11-2 and TRBJ2-2, with TRBD2 as a possible D gene (5 bases). Germline loops: CDR1 SGHAT, CDR2 FQNNGV. Trimming left V 2 bases short and J 7 bases short, with 8 bases between. The CDR3 is made up of 13 amino acids. The chain's CDR3 is CASSLSRGGELFF. DNA of the CDR3: TGTGCCAGCAGCTTATCCCGGGGCGGGGAGCTGTTTTTT. Full variable domain (rest looked up from reference TRBV11-2 and TRBJ2-2): EAGVAQSPRYKIIEKRQSVAFWCNPISGHATLYWYQQILGQGPKLLIQFQNNGVVDDSQLPKDRFSAERLKGVDSTLKIQPAKLEDSAVYLCASSLSRGGELFFGEGSRLTVL.

This rearrangement joins TRBV7-9 to TRBJ2-5; 10 bases fit TRBD2. Germline assignment: CDR1 SEHNR and CDR2 FQNEAQ (reference sequence). CDR3 size: 15 residues. Trimming took 5 bases from V and 5 from J; bases not matched to a gene: 8. The DNA for the CDR3 is TGTGCCAGCAGCAGAAAGCGGGGGGGCTATGAGACCCAGTACTTC. Residues: CASSRKRGGYETQYF.

Only a few counts were recorded for this clonotype. The V and J genes are TRBV28 and TRBJ1-2; D is uncertain. Trimming pared 8 bases from V and 8 bases from J, leaving 15 bases between. Germline CDR1 is MDHEN and CDR2 is SYDVKM. This CDR3 region has 12 residues. CDR3 residues: CASHVISRGYTF. The CDR3 nucleotides are TGTGCCAGCCACGTCATCTCGAGGGGCTACACCTTC.

The chain recombines TRBV4-3 with TRBJ1-5, with TRBD1 as a possible D gene (5 bases). The germline V gene has CDR1 LGHNA and CDR2 YSLEER. V lost 0 bases, J lost 6 bases, and 18 bases lay in between. This CDR3 is built from 17 residues. The DNA of the CDR3 is TGCGCCAGCAGCCAAGACCCCCCGGGGAGGGGTAGTCAGCCCCAGCATTTT. Residues: CASSQDPPGRGSQPQHF.

This clonotype has more than one count but fewer than ten. The V call is TRBV5-1, the J call TRBJ1-6; 10 bases match TRBD1. Germline lookup yields CDR1 SGHRS and CDR2 YFSETQ. After removal of 0 bases from V and 8 bases from J, the junction contained 2 bases not matched to a gene. This CDR3 has 15 residues. CDR3 loop: CASSLEDRGYSPLHF. DNA for the CDR3: TGCGCCAGCAGCTTGGAGGACAGGGGGTATTCACCCCTCCACTTT.

The chain is built from TRBV10-3 and TRBJ2-5; maybe TRBD1 (6 bases). Germline V lookup: CDR1 ENHRY, CDR2 SYGVKD. There are 15 residues in the CDR3. V shed 2 bases and J shed 5 bases, with 15 bases lying between them. CDR3 DNA sequence: TGTGCCATCAGTGAGCCCCGGGACATTTGGGAGACCCAGTACTTC. Its protein is CAISEPRDIWETQYF.